The rows below give T cell receptor beta chains drawn from one sample of a study of T cell responses to AZD1222 COVID-19 vaccine. Some clones are missing from TCRdb's copy, which holds only in-frame ones; the method was immunoSEQ multiplex PCR. The sample lists 120,000 to 150,000 clones, around nine tenths occurring once. The sequences come from peripheral blood, collected on day 0 of AZD1222 vaccination. These TCRs come from an adult in good health. CDR3s include the opening cysteine and the closing phenylalanine or tryptophan. D genes are given only for firm matches. For some rows the clone size is stated as once, few or many, or as a class when expanded; others skip it.

>TRBJ2-1|NA|TRBV7-9|TRBD2
CASSETWSSGRRGEQFF
TGTGCCAGCAGCGAGACATGGTCTAGCGGGAGACGGGGTGAGCAGTTCTTC
>TRBJ2-7|NA|TRBV7-9|NA
CASSPGQTRLLEQYF
TGTGCCAGCAGCCCCGGACAGACCCGATTGTTGGAGCAGTACTTC
>TRBJ2-1|NA|TRBV28|NA
CASRPPSYNEQFF
TGTGCCAGCAGGCCGCCCTCCTACAATGAGCAGTTCTTC
>TRBJ2-1|NA|TRBV27|NA
CASSLSWAGSSYNEQFF
TGTGCCAGCAGTTTATCCTGGGCGGGGAGCTCCTACAATGAGCAGTTCTTC
>TRBJ2-2|NA|TRBV7-3|TRBD1
CASSLRTGGDGELFF
TGTGCCAGCAGCTTAAGGACAGGGGGTGACGGGGAGCTGTTTTTT
>TRBJ2-5|NA|TRBV23-1|TRBD1
CASSQNRTGALETQYF
TGCGCCAGCAGTCAAAATCGGACAGGGGCTCTGGAGACCCAGTACTTC
>TRBJ1-2|NA|TRBV12-3/TRBV12-4|TRBD1
CASSWGQVYGYTF
TGTGCCAGCAGTTGGGGACAGGTTTATGGCTACACCTTC
>TRBJ1-5|NA|TRBV3-1/TRBV3-2|NA
CASSQDEDTNQPQHF
TGTGCCAGCAGCCAAGACGAAGACACCAATCAGCCCCAGCATTTT
>TRBJ2-7|NA|TRBV2|NA
CASRSGSTFYEQYF
TGTGCCAGCCGTTCAGGGTCTACTTTCTACGAGCAGTACTTC
>TRBJ2-5|NA|TRBV6-5|NA
CASSRRGIQETQYF
TGTGCCAGCAGCCGACGGGGGATCCAAGAGACCCAGTACTTC
>TRBJ2-3|NA|TRBV6-2/TRBV6-3|NA
CASSRDWGRDTQYF
TGTGCCAGCAGTCGGGACTGGGGGAGAGATACGCAGTATTTT
>TRBJ2-1|NA|TRBV5-4|TRBD1
CASSPSTGGWNEQFF
TGTGCCAGCAGCCCATCGACAGGGGGCTGGAATGAGCAGTTCTTC
>TRBJ1-1|NA|TRBV29-1|NA
CSVVGMYTEAFF
TGCAGCGTTGTGGGCATGTACACTGAAGCTTTCTTT
>TRBJ2-7|NA|TRBV3-1/TRBV3-2|NA
CASSQEGGARTYEQYF
TGTGCCAGCAGCCAAGAGGGGGGTGCAAGGACCTACGAGCAGTACTTC
>TRBJ2-2|NA|TRBV7-8|NA
CASSPLMGFIGELFF
TGTGCCAGCAGCCCGTTAATGGGGTTTATCGGGGAGCTGTTTTTT
>TRBJ2-1|once|TRBV9|NA
CASSPTANEQFF
TGTGCCAGCAGTCCGACAGCCAATGAGCAGTTCTTC
>TRBJ2-7|NA|TRBV6-1|NA
CASSTTYEQYF
TGTGCCAGCAGTACGACCTACGAGCAGTACTTC
>TRBJ2-7|NA|TRBV10-3|NA
CAISLTDISMEQYF
TGTGCCATCAGCCTGACTGACATAAGTATGGAGCAGTACTTC
>TRBJ2-2|NA|TRBV19|TRBD1
CATRRQGVNGELFF
TGTGCCACTCGGCGACAGGGTGTGAACGGGGAGCTGTTTTTT
>TRBJ2-3|NA|TRBV9|NA
CASGDPRGTQYF
TGTGCCAGCGGGGACCCTCGGGGTACGCAGTATTTT
>TRBJ2-1|NA|TRBV7-8|NA
CASRTSMSDEQFF
TGTGCCAGCAGAACTAGCATGAGTGATGAGCAGTTCTTC
>TRBJ1-2|NA|TRBV6-2/TRBV6-3|NA
CASSYSIRGYTF
TGTGCCAGCAGTTACTCGATCCGTGGCTACACCTTC
>TRBJ1-5|NA|TRBV3-1/TRBV3-2|NA
CASSQELAQPQHF
TGTGCCAGCAGCCAAGAGCTCGCGCAGCCCCAGCATTTT
>TRBJ1-3|NA|TRBV3-1/TRBV3-2|NA
CASSQDRPVSGNTIYF
TGTGCCAGCAGCCAAGATCGGCCTGTCTCTGGAAACACCATATATTTT
>TRBJ2-7|NA|TRBV4-2|TRBD2
CASSRDPGGDYEQYF
TGTGCCAGCAGCCGCGATCCCGGGGGGGACTACGAGCAGTACTTC
>TRBJ2-7|NA|TRBV28|NA
CASSFRVFSYEQYF
TGTGCCAGCAGTTTCCGAGTTTTCTCCTACGAGCAGTACTTC
>TRBJ2-7|once|TRBV19|NA
CASSPEADYSSYEQYF
TGTGCCAGTAGCCCCGAGGCGGATTATAGCTCCTACGAGCAGTACTTC
>TRBJ1-2|once|TRBV11-2|TRBD1
CASSPPDRGRDGYTF
TGTGCCAGCAGCCCGCCGGACAGGGGGAGGGACGGCTACACCTTC
>TRBJ2-3|NA|TRBV6-5|NA
CASSSNGGTDTQYF
TGTGCCAGCAGTTCCAACGGGGGCACAGATACGCAGTATTTT